This T cell receptor (beta chain) originates from a study of blood T cell repertoires in COVID-19. The repertoire was sequenced with immunoSEQ multiplex PCR; TCRdb's copy has only in-frame clones and lacks some. Among around 140,000 clones listed, roughly 84% were seen once. The sample taken for sequencing was peripheral blood. The clonotype was recovered from a man aged 60 to 75 with acute or convalescent COVID-19.

The CDR3 DNA follows: TGTGCCAGCAGGGTGGGGGGATGGAGCGGGAGGTGGACAGATACGCAGTATTTT. It is translated as CASRVGGWSGRWTDTQYF. This sequence joins TRBV11-2 and TRBJ2-3; TRBD2 matches at 9 bases. Trimming took 6 bases from V and 3 from J; bases not matched to a gene: 16. Germline V gives CDR1 SGHAT, CDR2 FQNNGV. This CDR3 has 18 amino acids.